Listed below are T cell receptor beta chains from one sample, sequenced in a study of response to subunit inactivated influenza vaccine. From the RT-PCR reads, TCRdb called clonotypes with MiXCR, one entry per CDR3 protein. The sample has approximately 170,000 distinct CDR3 sequences, approximately 15% seen once; the top ten hold roughly 25%. The sample here was CD8+ T cells sorted from PBMCs, taken 5 days after vaccination. The receptors were gathered from a man in his fifties or sixties who received an inactivated influenza vaccine. Both conserved end residues are trimmed from each CDR3.

TRBV20-1	SASSPETQY
TRBV2	ASSEDPITEMSGLAEGELF
TRBV12-3/TRBV12-4	ASSLGTSGVQETQY
TRBV3-1	ASAGREWSPIRKETQY
TRBV5-6	ASSRRGVQPQH
TRBV19	ASINSGSSEQF
TRBV11-2	ASSLGGEYEQF
TRBV30	ASGQAYEQY
TRBV7-9	ASSMDNNRAYNEQF
TRBV27	ASSESAGVVDTQY
TRBV5-1	ASSLQNRGLYNEQF
TRBV20-1	SARDPDRVYEQY
TRBV12-3/TRBV12-4	ASSLFLTGNTEAF
TRBV5-1	ASSLRDFYEQY
TRBV6-2/TRBV6-3	ASSFGQGRETQY
TRBV9	ASSVDGGASTDTQY
TRBV13	ASSSRTSGARYEQY
TRBV27	ASRKVDPIYDEQY
TRBV12-3/TRBV12-4	ASSRESPASNQPQH
TRBV20-1	SAPEVGRGYTEAF
TRBV4-2	ASSQERGQKIYEQY
TRBV29-1	SVEDPTAGHAYEQY
TRBV29-1	SVDAGSYGYT
TRBV11-2	ASSVGGIYEQY
TRBV12-3/TRBV12-4	ASSLVAGAKNIQY
TRBV7-9	ASSLEAFKADEQY
TRBV11-2	ASSPTVGNEQF
TRBV7-9	ASSHRGDRGWEQY
TRBV7-2	ASSWVPGQGHTIY
TRBV7-9	ASSLGGGRTEAF
TRBV4-2	ASSQLLSVGTIQETQY
TRBV11-2	ASSLLAGGSEQY
TRBV12-3/TRBV12-4	ASSLTRGPTDTQY
TRBV7-6	ASSLGRGYGSSYNEQF
TRBV6-2/TRBV6-3	ASRRLAGGSTDTQY
TRBV11-1	ASSLVIWGSGQGPSYEQY
TRBV12-3/TRBV12-4	ASSFKNEKLF
TRBV2	ASSLHSMDRRLTDTQY
TRBV6-2/TRBV6-3	ASSFGQGISVNTEAF
TRBV6-2/TRBV6-3	ASSYPQGVNTGELF
TRBV15	ATSRERGKNTEAF
TRBV4-2	ASSSNSLGNGELF
TRBV6-2/TRBV6-3	ASRSGTSVSYEQY
TRBV2	ASSDLGQAIYEQY
TRBV7-2	ASSLAAHSNQPQH
TRBV30	AWSVMNTEAF
TRBV27	ASSLLAGGPLDTQY
TRBV15	ATSSGRGLTYEQY
TRBV5-4	ASSATGETEAF
TRBV11-2	VSSLSTPASWVTDTQY
TRBV20-1	SARPRAMGTEAF
TRBV6-1	ASSVSTTTYEQY
TRBV15	ATSRDIGDSYNEQF
TRBV29-1	SVAQGTYEQY
TRBV20-1	SARDPGQPPYEQY
TRBV12-5	ASGQGIGYT
TRBV12-3/TRBV12-4	ASSFVGPRSGELF
TRBV6-5	ASSYSPTGNLDGYT
TRBV12-3/TRBV12-4	ASSTSWRENIQY
TRBV7-6	ASSSEGVMYEQY